This T cell receptor (beta chain) appears in the sequencing data of a study of blood T cell repertoires in COVID-19. In the study overall: COVID-19 samples collected from the United States, Italy and Spain covered acute and convalescent phases.

The study drew participants aged 18 to 89 years from approximately 23 US areas. In the authors' methods: It was from reference gene primer amplification that nucleated cell counts were estimated. Profiling relied on immunoSEQ multiplex PCR, and the TCRdb table lists in-frame clones only, not all of them. V and J calls and clone size are as listed in that table; D and trimming were resolved from the DNA. The sample yields some 210,000 clones, 80% seen once. This clone was observed a few times. V trimming: 4 bases; J trimming: 10 bases; junction bases outside the gene matches: 9. The CDR3 runs to 15 residues. Germline V gene data show CDR1 as SGHRS and CDR2 as YFSETQ.

This sequence originates from a man between 25 and 39 years old with acute COVID-19. Sequencing input: PBMCs or T cells enriched from blood (not recorded which). The chain has TRBV5-1 and TRBJ1-6; the match to TRBD1 covers 9 bases. The CDR3: CASSPGTGKGSPLHF. CDR3 in DNA: TGCGCCAGCAGCCCGGGGACAGGGAAGGGATCACCCCTCCACTTT.